This passage covers 21 T cell receptor beta chains from one sample sequenced in a study of blood T cell repertoires in COVID-19. Sequencing was performed with immunoSEQ multiplex PCR; in TCRdb, only in-frame clones are kept and a portion is missing. The sample consists of 210,000 or so clones, more than 75% of them appearing once. Material: PBMCs or T cells enriched from blood (not recorded which). The source is a man between 25 and 39 years old with acute COVID-19.

V and J are TRBV5-1 and TRBJ1-1; weak D call: TRBD1 (6 bases). The CDR3 has 14 amino acids. Germline assignment: CDR1 SGHRS and CDR2 YFSETQ. V was trimmed by 4 bases and J by 4 bases, leaving 14 bases between them. The CDR3 loop reads CASSEQGGGTEAFF. The CDR3 coding sequence is TGCGCCAGCAGCGAACAGGGTGGGGGCACTGAAGCTTTCTTT.

The chain recombines TRBV20-1 with TRBJ2-2; D uncertain. Trimming removed 3 bases at V and 6 bases at J, with 5 bases between. There are 11 residues in the CDR3. CDR1 and CDR2 from the germline V gene are DFQATT and SNEGSKA (reference sequence). CDR3 loop: CSASIAGELFF. The CDR3 DNA follows: TGCAGTGCTAGTATAGCCGGGGAGCTGTTTTTT.

The rearrangement links TRBV27 to TRBJ2-3; 12 bases align to TRBD2. V lost 5 bases, J lost 2 bases, and 2 bases stayed unmatched. Germline CDR1 MNHEY, CDR2 SMNVEV (reference sequence). This CDR3 spans 15 amino acids. The CDR3 DNA reads as TGTGCCAGCAGTGGACTAGCGGGGCCCACAGATACGCAGTATTTT. It yields the protein CASSGLAGPTDTQYF.

The V call is TRBV7-3, the J call TRBJ2-7; 8 bases line up with TRBD2. J was trimmed by 0 bases and V by 2 bases; bases with no gene match: 3. The CDR3 has 15 amino acids. From germline, CDR1 is SGHTA and CDR2 FQGTGA. The CDR3 here is CASSLDGGDSYEQYF. DNA of the CDR3: TGTGCCAGCAGCTTAGACGGGGGGGACTCCTACGAGCAGTACTTC.

The V call is TRBV5-1, the J call TRBJ2-2; 9 bases are shared with TRBD2. CDR3 length: 16 residues. V dropped 0 bases and J dropped 7; count of bases not matched to a gene: 7. Germline V gene data show CDR1 as SGHRS and CDR2 as YFSETQ. The CDR3 loop is CASSLAGGTSLGELFF. Here the CDR3 DNA reads TGCGCCAGCAGCTTGGCCGGCGGGACTAGCCTCGGGGAGCTGTTTTTT.

This clone was counted only a few times. The chain links TRBV6-5 to TRBJ1-1, with 7 bases that match TRBD1. The CDR3 is made up of 12 amino acids. The V gene's germline CDR1 is MNHEY and CDR2 SVGAGI. Trimming removed 5 bases from V and 11 bases from J; junction bases left unmatched: 8. For the CDR3, the DNA is TGTGCCAGCAGTCCTTACACAGGGGCTGCTTTCTTT. It translates to CASSPYTGAAFF.

V is TRBV2 and J is TRBJ2-1; possible D gene TRBD1, 6 bases. V was pared by 4 bases and J by 2 bases, with 12 bases between. The germline V gene encodes CDR1 SNHLY and CDR2 FYNNEI. The CDR3 spans 15 residues. The CDR3 nucleotides read TGTGCCAGCAGTGCACAGGGCTATGCCTACAATGAGCAGTTCTTC. Translation gives CASSAQGYAYNEQFF.

V and J are TRBV3-1 (or the pseudogene TRBV3-2) and TRBJ2-1, with D possibly matching TRBD2 (5 bases). V was shortened by 0 bases and J by 6 bases, with 9 bases between the two germline ends. Looked up from germline, CDR1 is LGHDT and CDR2 is YNNKEL (reference sequence). The CDR3 runs to 14 residues. The CDR3 here is CASSQESGSNEQFF. The DNA for the CDR3 is TGTGCCAGCAGCCAAGAATCGGGGAGCAATGAGCAGTTCTTC.

The chain employs TRBV5-1 and TRBJ2-1; perhaps TRBD2 as D (5 bases). CDR3 length equals 15 residues. Germline V CDR1 and CDR2: SGHRS, YFSETQ. Trimming removed 3 bases from V and 2 bases from J, with 12 bases in between. The CDR3 here is CASSSPLATYNEQFF. The CDR3, as DNA: TGCGCCAGCAGCTCCCCTCTAGCTACCTACAATGAGCAGTTCTTC.

This chain uses TRBV19 with TRBJ1-2; D is possibly TRBD1 (6 bases). Germline-derived CDR1 and CDR2 are LNHDA and SQIVND (reference sequence). Trimming removed 3 bases at V and 0 bases at J, with 23 bases between. This CDR3 spans 19 amino acids. The CDR3, as DNA: TGTGCCAGTAGTATCGGGTTTAGGACAGTGCGACTATCTAACTATGGCTACACCTTC. This encodes CASSIGFRTVRLSNYGYTF.

The chain combines TRBV5-4 with TRBJ2-3, with a weak D call TRBD1 (7 bases). Trimming took off 6 bases at V and 14 bases at J, with 28 bases between the two ends. This CDR3 is built from 15 residues. Germline V lookup: CDR1 SGHNT, CDR2 YYREEE (reference sequence). The CDR3 reads CASTPVGQQGGVGYF. CDR3 DNA: TGTGCCAGCACCCCTGTGGGACAGCAGGGCGGGGTTGGGTATTTT. Looking up the rest from reference TRBV5-4 and TRBJ2-3 gives the full variable domain: ETGVTQSPTHLIKTRGQQVTLRCSSQSGHNTVSWYQQALGQGPQFIFQYYREEENGRGNFPPRFSGLQFPNYSSELNVNALELDDSALYLCASTPVGQQGGVGYFGPGTRLTVL.

The V gene is TRBV4-2, the J gene TRBJ1-2; maybe TRBD1 (5 bases). This CDR3 spans 15 amino acids. The germline gives CDR1 LGHNA, CDR2 YNFKEQ. V lost 1 base and J 5 bases, leaving 14 bases between the germline ends. This CDR3 reads CASSQAGGGGYGYTF. The CDR3 coding sequence is TGTGCCAGCAGCCAAGCGGGTGGGGGGGGATATGGCTACACCTTC.

This clone showed up just once. The CDR3 region has the DNA TGCGCCAGCAGTCACACGACAGGGATGGGAGGCTACACCTTC. It is translated as CASSHTTGMGGYTF. The gene calls are TRBV23-1 and TRBJ1-2; 7 bases are shared with TRBD1. TRBV23-1 is an open reading frame whose function is uncertain. This CDR3 is built from 14 residues. Losses at the gene ends were 3 bases for V and 8 bases for J; bases not matched to a gene: 9.

As regards this clone: The DNA is left out, because the CDR3 cannot be placed on it with certainty; the CDR3 is given as TCRdb lists it. The V call is TRBV5-6, the J call TRBJ1-4. The CDR3 is 12 amino acids long, termini counted. Germline V CDR1 and CDR2: SGHDT, YYEEEE. CDR3 residues: CASSFGSGIPLF.

The genes are TRBV24-1 and TRBJ2-5, with 7 bases that match TRBD1. Trimming removed 4 bases from V and 4 bases from J; junction bases left unmatched: 8. The CDR3 sequence is 15 residues long. The germline V gene has CDR1 KGHDR and CDR2 SFDVKD. Written as DNA, the CDR3 is TGTGCCACCAGTGACCCCGACAGGGAGAGAGAGACCCAGTACTTC. It yields the protein CATSDPDRERETQYF.

The rearrangement joins TRBV6-5 to TRBJ1-1, with 7 bases matching TRBD1. V lost 0 bases and J lost 1; bases outside the gene matches: 5. Germline loops: CDR1 MNHEY, CDR2 SVGAGI. The CDR3 covers 16 residues. CDR3 sequence reads: CASSYSGTVKNTEAFF. CDR3 bases: TGTGCCAGCAGTTACTCGGGGACAGTCAAGAACACTGAAGCTTTCTTT.

A few counts support this clone. The gene calls are TRBV6-5 and TRBJ1-4, with D maybe TRBD1 (5 bases). V was cut by 5 bases and J by 10 bases, with 17 bases left in between. Germline V gene data show CDR1 as MNHEY and CDR2 as SVGAGI. The CDR3 spans 14 residues. The CDR3 here is CASSPGQAGRKLFF. The DNA of the CDR3 is TGTGCCAGCAGTCCGGGGCAGGCGGGACGAAAACTGTTTTTT.

The CDR3 sequence is CASSNPGTRSSPLHF. The CDR3 nucleotides are TGTGCCAGCAGCAACCCCGGGACAAGATCTTCACCCCTCCACTTT. This chain uses TRBV14 with TRBJ1-6; D possibly corresponds to TRBD1 (6 bases). There are 15 residues in the CDR3. Trimming shortened V by 5 bases and J by 9 bases, and 17 bases separated the two germline ends. The germline gives CDR1 SGHDN, CDR2 FVKESK.

This clone showed up just once. The chain employs TRBV28 and TRBJ1-2; possible D gene TRBD1, 5 bases. Trimming left V 6 bases short and J 1 base short, with 12 bases between. Looked up from germline, CDR1 is MDHEN and CDR2 is SYDVKM. The CDR3 loop spans 14 amino acids. CDR3 loop: CASSQGQSNYGYTF. CDR3 bases: TGTGCCAGCAGCCAGGGTCAAAGTAACTATGGCTACACCTTC.

This clone has at least ten counts. This chain joins TRBV6-5 and TRBJ1-2; D is uncertain. Germline assignment: CDR1 MNHEY and CDR2 SVGAGI. The CDR3 is 14 amino acids. Trimming left V 4 bases short and J 1 base short, with 10 bases between. The CDR3 DNA follows: TGTGCCAGCAGTTTGTCGGAGCTTAACTATGGCTACACCTTC. This gives the protein CASSLSELNYGYTF.

The chain uses TRBV7-9 and TRBJ1-1, with D maybe TRBD1 (5 bases). Germline CDR1 and CDR2: SEHNR and FQNEAQ (reference sequence). V was shortened by 5 bases and J by 5 bases, with 15 bases between the two germline ends. The CDR3 contains 14 residues. The CDR3: CASSQAGFLTEAFF. In nucleotides, the CDR3 is TGTGCCAGCAGCCAAGCAGGGTTTTTGACTGAAGCTTTCTTT.